One T cell receptor beta chain is described in this entry. Which antigen it targets is not known. Qualities for individual bases were not recorded, and no much larger clone is one base off. The sample comes from a study of T cell responses to AZD1222 COVID-19 vaccine (dated by TCRdb to the early 2020s). At the level of the whole study: AZD1222 recipients with second doses at about 4 weeks or about 12 weeks were pooled, because spike-specific TCR depth and breadth did not differ between schedules. TCR sequencing covered some 240 trial participants: 200 to 220 given two doses of AZD1222 and approximately 26 given two doses of MenACWY control vaccine. Trial participants were enrolled by age into 18-55, 56-69 and 70-plus year subgroups, with approximately 150, 28 and 58 TCR-sequenced participants respectively.

The CDR3 regions of human TCRbeta chains were subjected to immunosequencing. In the paper's pipeline: TCRs in the repertoires were compared against a reference library of SARS-CoV-2-specific TCRs that had been generated with the MIRA antigen-specificity platform. Breadth meant the fraction of unique TCRs that were SARS-CoV-2-associated, whereas depth meant the fraction of total T cells that were SARS-CoV-2-associated. Using the MIRA data, each spike-specific TCR was mapped to the spike region that the TCR reacts to and placed in a CD4 or CD8 class. Log10-transformed breadth and depth values were compared by one-way ANOVA with Sidak's multiple comparisons tests. Drawn from immuneACCESS, this table holds only the in-frame rearrangements with V and J called that TCRdb kept. Clones are partly lost; checked studies trace under half to an unresolved V gene and leave the rest unexplained. The V and J calls and clone size come from that table; D and trimming were worked out from the DNA. The sample yields approximately 160,000 clones; about 90% were counted once. 2% to 3% of the sample lies in the top ten.

What the time point label conveys for this sample: baseline before first vaccination. Vaccinee samples came from UK trials COV001 and COV002, including a single-blind randomized controlled phase 2/3 trial of AZD1222 (ChAdOx1 nCoV-19) in healthy adults. Trial participant PBMC samples were collected at day 0 and day 28 after the second dose for TCRbeta chain sequencing. Relative to germline, V is 5 bases shorter and J is 8 bases shorter, with 18 bases between their ends. For CDR1 and CDR2, the germline V gene lists MNHEY and SVGAGI. The CDR3, cysteine through phenylalanine, is 15 amino acids long. Only the CDR3 portion is preserved as DNA: 45 bases, with reading frame beginning at the first base. Overall study results and their limits: Participants were mostly white British, with more females than males. The authors suggested clonal diversity may have been underestimated. CD4 TCRs associated with the vaccine covered the entire spike protein, and the dominant responses were in regions 160-218 and 743-854. Conclusions about previously exposed vaccinees are limited because only six or seven AZD1222 recipients were SARS-CoV-2 seropositive at baseline. No day 14 peak-response samples were available, so repertoires were characterized only after the peak T cell response. A significant rise in spike-specific TCR breadth and depth was observed after two AZD1222 doses relative to day 0 and relative to MenACWY recipients. The 56-69-year group was small, and its depth increase did not reach significance, likely because of low power. Reportedly, almost half of the unique spike-specific TCRs recognized epitopes lying outside the regions that are mutated in the B.1.351 and B.1.1.7 variants.

The TCR sequence derives from an adult in good health. This specimen consisted of peripheral blood, obtained on day 0 of AZD1222 vaccination. The chain uses TRBV6-5 and TRBJ1-4, with TRBD1 perhaps the D gene, on 5 matching bases. The DNA sequence is given as TGTGCCAGCAGTCCCATAACGGGACGTCGGGAAAAACTGTTTTTT. It encodes CASSPITGRREKLFF.